This T cell receptor (beta chain) was sequenced during a study of cytomegalovirus exposure and HLA in healthy donors. The CDR3 extends over 17 amino acids. The V gene's germline CDR1 is SGHRS and CDR2 YFSETQ. The junction had 5 bases not matched to a gene; V was cut back by 3 bases and J by 2 bases. The PCR employed 60 Vbeta primers together with 13 Jbeta primers. Some clones are missing from TCRdb's copy, which holds only in-frame ones; the method was immunoSEQ multiplex PCR. The sample carries more than 150,000 clones, about 88% recorded once. V is TRBV5-1 and J is TRBJ2-1; TRBD2 aligns across 13 bases. The TCR comes from a woman aged 18-30 years in good health and CMV-seronegative. Sample: PBMCs. CDR3 nucleotide sequence: TGCGCCAGCAGCTCCGGACTAGCGGGAGACACCTACAATGAGCAGTTCTTC. Amino acid sequence: CASSSGLAGDTYNEQFF. Supplemented by reference TRBV5-1 and TRBJ2-1, the full variable domain reads KAGVTQTPRYLIKTRGQQVTLSCSPISGHRSVSWYQQTPGQGLQFLFEYFSETQRNKGNFPGRFSGRQFSNSRSEMNVSTLELGDSALYLCASSSGLAGDTYNEQFFGPGTRLTVL.